This T cell receptor (beta chain) stems from a study of OX40 agonist ivuxolimab in advanced cancers. Notes on the study in general: CD4+ and CD8+ T cells in blood underwent clonal expansion by week 6 at 0.1 to 3.0 mg/kg.

This CDR3 region has 15 residues. The V gene lost 3 bases and the J gene lost 6 bases, with 15 bases spanning the gap. Germline V gives CDR1 KGHSH, CDR2 LQKENI. With regard to this clone: The antigen remains unidentified.

TCRdb keeps only in-frame clones here, not all; method: immunoSEQ multiplex PCR. The repertoire holds some 60,000 clones, with roughly 90% as singletons. Sequenced material: CD4+ or CD8+ T cells sorted from blood, taken in a trial of the OX40 agonist ivuxolimab. The receptor was derived from an adult with an advanced solid tumor such as melanoma, head and neck, liver or kidney cancer. This chain joins TRBV18 and TRBJ2-1; D perhaps matches TRBD1 (6 bases). The CDR3 DNA is TGTGCCAGCTCACCTAAACAGGGAGTAGGCAATGAGCAGTTCTTC. The encoded protein is CASSPKQGVGNEQFF. The variable domain in full, with the rest retrieved from reference TRBV18 and TRBJ2-1, is NAGVMQNPRHLVRRRGQEARLRCSPMKGHSHVYWYRQLPEEGLKFMVYLQKENIIDESGMPKERFSAEFPKEGPSILRIQQVVRGDSAAYFCASSPKQGVGNEQFFGPGTRLTVL.